Listed here is a single T cell receptor beta chain. The repertoire was sequenced with immunoSEQ multiplex PCR; TCRdb's copy has only in-frame clones and lacks some. The sample lists a few hundred thousand clones; around 87% were seen once. Germline loops: CDR1 MNHEY, CDR2 SVGAGI. Trimming removed 7 bases at V and 7 bases at J, with 14 bases between. The CDR3 length is 13 residues. The record originates from a study of blood T cell repertoires in COVID-19. This chain uses TRBV6-5 with TRBJ1-5; D not resolved. The receptor's source is a woman in her sixties or seventies with COVID-19, enrolled during active disease. The sample taken for sequencing was peripheral blood. The CDR3 region has the DNA TGTGCCAGCACCCTCCGGGAACGACAGCCCCAGCATTTT. Translating gives CASTLRERQPQHF.